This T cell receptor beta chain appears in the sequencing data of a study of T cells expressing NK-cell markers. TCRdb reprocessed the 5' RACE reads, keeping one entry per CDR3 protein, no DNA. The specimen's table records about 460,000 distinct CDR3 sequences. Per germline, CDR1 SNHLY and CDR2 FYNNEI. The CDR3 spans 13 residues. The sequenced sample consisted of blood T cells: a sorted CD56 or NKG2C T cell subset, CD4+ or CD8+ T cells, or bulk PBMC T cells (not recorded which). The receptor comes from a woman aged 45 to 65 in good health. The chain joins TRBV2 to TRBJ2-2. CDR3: CASSGENTGELFF.